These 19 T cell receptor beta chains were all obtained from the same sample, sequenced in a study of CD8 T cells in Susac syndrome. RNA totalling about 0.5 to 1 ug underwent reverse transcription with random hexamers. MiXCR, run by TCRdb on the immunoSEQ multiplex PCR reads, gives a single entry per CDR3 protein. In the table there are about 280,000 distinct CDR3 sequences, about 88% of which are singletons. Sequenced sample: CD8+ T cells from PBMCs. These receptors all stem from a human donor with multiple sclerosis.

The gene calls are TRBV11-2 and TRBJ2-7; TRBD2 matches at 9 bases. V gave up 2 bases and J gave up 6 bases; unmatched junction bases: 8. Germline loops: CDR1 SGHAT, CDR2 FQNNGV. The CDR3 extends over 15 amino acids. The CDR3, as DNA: TGTGCCAGCAGCTTACTAAGCGGGAGGCGTGGCGAGCAGTACTTC. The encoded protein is CASSLLSGRRGEQYF.

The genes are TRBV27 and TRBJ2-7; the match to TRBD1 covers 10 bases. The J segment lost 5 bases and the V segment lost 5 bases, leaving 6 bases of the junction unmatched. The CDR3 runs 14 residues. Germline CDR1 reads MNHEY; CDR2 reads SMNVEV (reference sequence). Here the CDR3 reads CASSVDRGANEQYF. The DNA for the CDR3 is TGTGCCAGCAGTGTGGACAGGGGGGCCAACGAGCAGTACTTC.

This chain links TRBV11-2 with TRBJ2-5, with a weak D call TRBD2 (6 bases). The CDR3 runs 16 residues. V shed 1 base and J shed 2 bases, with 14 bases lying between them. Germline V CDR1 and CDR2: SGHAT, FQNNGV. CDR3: CASSLVGSGAQETQYF. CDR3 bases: TGTGCCAGCAGCTTAGTAGGTAGCGGAGCTCAAGAGACCCAGTACTTC. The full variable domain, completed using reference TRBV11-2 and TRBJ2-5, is EAGVAQSPRYKIIEKRQSVAFWCNPISGHATLYWYQQILGQGPKLLIQFQNNGVVDDSQLPKDRFSAERLKGVDSTLKIQPAKLEDSAVYLCASSLVGSGAQETQYFGPGTRLLVL.

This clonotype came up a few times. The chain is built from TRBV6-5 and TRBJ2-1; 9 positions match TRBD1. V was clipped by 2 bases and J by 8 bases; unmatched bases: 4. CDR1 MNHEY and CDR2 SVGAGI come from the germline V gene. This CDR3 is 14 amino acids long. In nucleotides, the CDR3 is TGTGCCAGCAGTTACAACAGGGGGCCGGATGAGCAGTTCTTC. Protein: CASSYNRGPDEQFF.

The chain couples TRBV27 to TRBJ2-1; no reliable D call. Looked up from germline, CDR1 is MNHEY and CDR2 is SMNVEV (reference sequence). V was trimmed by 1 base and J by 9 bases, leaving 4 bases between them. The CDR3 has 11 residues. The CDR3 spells CASSLYGEQFF. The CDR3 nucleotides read TGTGCCAGCAGTTTATACGGTGAGCAGTTCTTC.

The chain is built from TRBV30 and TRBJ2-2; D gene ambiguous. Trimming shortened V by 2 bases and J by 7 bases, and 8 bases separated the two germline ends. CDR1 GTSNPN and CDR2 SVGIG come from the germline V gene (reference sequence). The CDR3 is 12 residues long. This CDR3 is CAWSLVGGELFF. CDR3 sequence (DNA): TGTGCCTGGAGTTTAGTGGGCGGGGAGCTGTTTTTT.

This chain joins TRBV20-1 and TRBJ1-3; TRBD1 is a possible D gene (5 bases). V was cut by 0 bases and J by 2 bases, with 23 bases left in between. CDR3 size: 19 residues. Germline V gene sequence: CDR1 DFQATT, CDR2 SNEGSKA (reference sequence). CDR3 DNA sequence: TGCAGTGCTAGAGATCTGACGAATAGGGACGACGGAACTGGAAACACCATATATTTT. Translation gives CSARDLTNRDDGTGNTIYF.

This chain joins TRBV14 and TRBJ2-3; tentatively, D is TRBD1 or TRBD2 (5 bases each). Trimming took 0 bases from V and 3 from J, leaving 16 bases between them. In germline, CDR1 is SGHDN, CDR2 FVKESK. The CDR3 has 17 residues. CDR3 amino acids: CASSQDFLGGSTDTQYF. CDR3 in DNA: TGTGCCAGCAGCCAAGACTTTCTTGGGGGAAGTACAGATACGCAGTATTTT.

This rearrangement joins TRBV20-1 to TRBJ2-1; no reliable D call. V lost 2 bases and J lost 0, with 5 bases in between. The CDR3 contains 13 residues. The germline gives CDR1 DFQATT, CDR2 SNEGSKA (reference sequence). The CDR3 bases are TGCAGTGCTAGACTATCCTCCTACAATGAGCAGTTCTTC. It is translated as CSARLSSYNEQFF.

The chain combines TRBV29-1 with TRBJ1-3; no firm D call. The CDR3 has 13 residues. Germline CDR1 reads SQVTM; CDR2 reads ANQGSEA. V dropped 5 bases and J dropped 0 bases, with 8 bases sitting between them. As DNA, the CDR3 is TGCAGCGTTAAGCCGAGCTCTGGAAACACCATATATTTT. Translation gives CSVKPSSGNTIYF.

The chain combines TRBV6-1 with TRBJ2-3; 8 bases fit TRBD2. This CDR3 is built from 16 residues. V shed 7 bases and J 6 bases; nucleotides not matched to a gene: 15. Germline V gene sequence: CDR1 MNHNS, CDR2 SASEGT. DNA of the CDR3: TGTGCCAGCAAGGTGGCGGGAGGCCCGTTGATGGATACGCAGTATTTT. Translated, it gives CASKVAGGPLMDTQYF.

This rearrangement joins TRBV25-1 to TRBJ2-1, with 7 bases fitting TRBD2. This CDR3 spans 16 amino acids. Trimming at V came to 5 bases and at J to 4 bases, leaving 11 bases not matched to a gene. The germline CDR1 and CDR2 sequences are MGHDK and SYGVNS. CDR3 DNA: TGTGCCAGCAGTATACGCGGGAGATCAGAATACAATGAGCAGTTCTTC. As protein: CASSIRGRSEYNEQFF.

CDR3 coding DNA: TGCGCCAGCAGCCAAGATCCTCCTAGCGGGAGAAACGAGCAGTACTTC. It yields the protein CASSQDPPSGRNEQYF. This rearrangement joins TRBV4-1 to TRBJ2-7; 10 bases agree with TRBD2. V dropped 0 bases and J dropped 5; count of bases not matched to a gene: 7. CDR3 size: 16 residues. Germline V gene sequence: CDR1 MGHRA, CDR2 YSYEKL.

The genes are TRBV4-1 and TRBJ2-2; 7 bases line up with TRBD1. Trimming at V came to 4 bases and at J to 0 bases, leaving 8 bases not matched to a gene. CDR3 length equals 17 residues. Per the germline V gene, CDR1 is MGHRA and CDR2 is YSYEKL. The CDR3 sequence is CASSPLRTGSNTGELFF. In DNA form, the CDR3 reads TGCGCCAGCAGCCCCCTCCGGACAGGATCGAACACCGGGGAGCTGTTTTTT.

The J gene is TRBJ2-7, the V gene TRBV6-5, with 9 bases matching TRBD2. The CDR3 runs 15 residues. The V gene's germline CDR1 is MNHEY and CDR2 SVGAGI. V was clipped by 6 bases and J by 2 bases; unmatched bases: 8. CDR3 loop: CASSTVAGDPYEQYF. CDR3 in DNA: TGTGCCAGCAGCACCGTAGCGGGGGACCCCTACGAGCAGTACTTC.

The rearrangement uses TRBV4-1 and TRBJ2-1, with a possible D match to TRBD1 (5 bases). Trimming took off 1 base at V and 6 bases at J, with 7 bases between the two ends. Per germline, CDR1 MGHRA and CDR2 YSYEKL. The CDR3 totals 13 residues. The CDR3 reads CASSQAGSNEQFF. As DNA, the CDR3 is TGCGCCAGCAGCCAAGCAGGGTCCAATGAGCAGTTCTTC.

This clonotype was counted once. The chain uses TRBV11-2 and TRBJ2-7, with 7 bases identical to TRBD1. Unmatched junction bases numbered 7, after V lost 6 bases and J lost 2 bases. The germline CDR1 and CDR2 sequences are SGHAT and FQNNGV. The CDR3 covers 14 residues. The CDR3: CASRHTGAAYEQYF. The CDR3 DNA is TGTGCCAGCAGGCACACAGGGGCAGCCTACGAGCAGTACTTC.

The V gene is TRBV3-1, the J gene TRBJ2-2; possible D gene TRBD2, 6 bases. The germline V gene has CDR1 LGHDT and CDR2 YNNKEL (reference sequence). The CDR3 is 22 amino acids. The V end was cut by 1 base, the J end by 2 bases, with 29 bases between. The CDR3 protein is CASSQVAVRTRVADPNTGELFF. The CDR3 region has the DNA TGTGCCAGCAGCCAAGTAGCAGTTCGGACAAGAGTAGCGGATCCAAACACCGGGGAGCTGTTTTTT.

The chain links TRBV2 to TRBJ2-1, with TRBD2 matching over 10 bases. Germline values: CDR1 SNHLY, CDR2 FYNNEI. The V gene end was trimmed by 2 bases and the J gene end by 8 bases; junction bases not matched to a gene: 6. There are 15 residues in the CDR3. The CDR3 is CASSELAGDGDEQFF. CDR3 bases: TGTGCCAGCAGTGAACTAGCGGGAGATGGAGATGAGCAGTTCTTC.